This T cell receptor beta chain was found in a study of T cells after yellow fever vaccination. Across the study: Fractions of low cell number were prepared using SMART-Seq v4 Ultra Low Input.

With respect to this clonotype: Antigen unknown.

Study-level points and caveats: Some clonotypes, a small share, were shared between CD4 and CD8 compartments. Subsequent booster samples again held most clones from primary vaccination (96% CD4, 85% to 90% CD8).

The CDR3 runs 14 residues. With 6 bases removed from V and 5 bases from J, the gap between germline ends came to 16 bases. Production of TCR cDNA was by 5'RACE template switching, which also added a universal primer site and UMIs. TCRdb processed the 5' RACE reads anew with MiXCR; each CDR3 protein has one entry. The repertoire holds roughly 330,000 distinct CDR3 sequences, with around 6.8% as singletons. The sequence was obtained from a man between 18 and 29 years old who received the YFV17D yellow fever vaccine. The chain has TRBV12-3 or TRBV12-4 and TRBJ2-5; no firm D call. Specimen: PBMCs, collected 45 days after the first yellow fever vaccination. The CDR3 DNA reads as TGTGCCAGCAGGTCGTATATCCTCGGGGAGACCCAGTACTTC. Its protein is CASRSYILGETQYF.